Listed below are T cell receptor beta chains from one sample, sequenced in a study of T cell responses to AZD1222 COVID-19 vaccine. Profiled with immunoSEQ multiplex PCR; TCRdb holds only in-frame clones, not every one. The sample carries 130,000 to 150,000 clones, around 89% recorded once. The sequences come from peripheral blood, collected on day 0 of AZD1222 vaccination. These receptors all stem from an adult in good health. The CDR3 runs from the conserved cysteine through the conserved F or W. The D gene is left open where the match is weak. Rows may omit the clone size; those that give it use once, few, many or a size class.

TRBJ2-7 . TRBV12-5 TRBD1 CASGRRDRVGEQYF TGTGCTAGTGGTCGAAGGGACAGGGTGGGGGAGCAGTACTTC
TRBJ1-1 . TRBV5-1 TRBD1 CASSFGTSGQTNTEAFF TGCGCCAGCAGCTTTGGTACTTCGGGACAGACCAATACTGAAGCTTTCTTT
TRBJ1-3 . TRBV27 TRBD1 CASSYRGSGNTIYF TGTGCCAGCAGTTACAGGGGAAGTGGAAACACCATATATTTT
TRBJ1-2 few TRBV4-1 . CASSQGEYYGYTF TGCGCCAGCAGCCAAGGGGAGTACTATGGCTACACCTTC
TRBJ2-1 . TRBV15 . CATSPSGGWTDPSKFF TGTGCCACCAGCCCCAGCGGAGGGTGGACAGATCCTAGTAAGTTCTTC
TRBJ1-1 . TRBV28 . CASSLGHTNTEAFF TGTGCCAGCAGTTTAGGGCATACGAACACTGAAGCTTTCTTT
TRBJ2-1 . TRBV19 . CASSISRPLYNEQFF TGTGCCAGTAGTATTTCTAGGCCTTTGTACAATGAGCAGTTCTTC
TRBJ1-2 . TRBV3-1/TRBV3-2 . CASSQVQVSGYGYTF TGTGCCAGCAGCCAAGTCCAGGTATCGGGTTATGGCTACACCTTC
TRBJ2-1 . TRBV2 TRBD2 CASSEALERGAFYNEQFF TGTGCCAGCAGTGAAGCGCTTGAGCGGGGGGCCTTTTACAATGAGCAGTTCTTC
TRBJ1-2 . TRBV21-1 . CASSERGENYTF TGTGCCAGCAGCGAAAGGGGGGAAAACTACACCTTC
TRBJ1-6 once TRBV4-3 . CASSQATGLIYSPLHF TGCGCCAGCAGCCAAGCGACAGGACTGATTTATTCACCCCTCCACTTT
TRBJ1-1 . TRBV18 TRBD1 CASSPLPGGLTEAFF TGTGCCAGCTCACCACTTCCAGGGGGCCTCACTGAAGCTTTCTTT
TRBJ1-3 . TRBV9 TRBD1 CASSARQGAPSGNTIYF TGTGCCAGCAGCGCGAGACAGGGGGCCCCCTCTGGAAACACCATATATTTT
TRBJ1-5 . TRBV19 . CAIPDYSNQPQHF TGTGCCATTCCGGATTATAGCAATCAGCCCCAGCATTTT